The 20 T cell receptor beta chains in this list originate from one sample, sequenced in a study of cytomegalovirus exposure and HLA in healthy donors. Amplification used 60 Vbeta primers and 13 Jbeta primers. TCRdb's copy holds only in-frame clones and misses some; the assay was immunoSEQ multiplex PCR. The table shows 160,000 or so clones, with roughly 84% occurring only once. Sequencing was done on a sample of PBMCs. These TCRs come from a woman aged 18 to 35 in good health and CMV-seronegative.

This clone was observed a few times. The chain has TRBV27 and TRBJ1-5; possible D gene TRBD1, 5 bases. Per germline, CDR1 MNHEY and CDR2 SMNVEV (reference sequence). The CDR3 loop spans 14 amino acids. V lost 3 bases and J lost 7, with 13 bases in between. The CDR3 DNA is TGTGCCAGCAGTTTGACCAGGGAAGTCCAGCCCCAGCATTTT. Its protein is CASSLTREVQPQHF.

The CDR3 protein is CASSQTDRNYEQYF. The CDR3 DNA follows: TGTGCCAGCAGCCAGACGGACAGGAACTACGAGCAGTACTTC. This chain links TRBV9 with TRBJ2-7; 7 nucleotides agree with TRBD1. Germline CDR1 is SGDLS and CDR2 is YYNGEE. V dropped 4 bases and J dropped 3; count of bases not matched to a gene: 7. There are 14 residues in the CDR3.

The V call is TRBV7-6, the J call TRBJ2-1, with 16 bases matching TRBD2. The V gene end was trimmed by 3 bases and the J gene end by 8 bases; junction bases not matched to a gene: 4. The CDR3 has 16 amino acids. The germline CDR1 and CDR2 sequences are SGHVS and FNYEAQ. CDR3 DNA: TGTGCCAGCAGCTTCGGGACTAGCGGGAGGGCCGATGAGCAGTTCTTC. This translates into CASSFGTSGRADEQFF.

The V call is TRBV29-1, the J call TRBJ2-3, with TRBD2 matching 10 bases. With V trimmed by 7 bases and J by 5 bases, 6 bases remained unmatched. The CDR3 contains 13 residues. The germline gives CDR1 SQVTM, CDR2 ANQGSEA. The CDR3 region is CSARQRGGDTQYF. CDR3 nucleotides: TGCAGCGCGCGCCAGCGGGGGGGAGATACGCAGTATTTT.

This clone was seen once. The V and J genes are TRBV21-1 and TRBJ1-5. TRBV21-1 is marked as a pseudogene. The CDR3 covers 16 residues. The CDR3 reads CASSKVWGACNQPQHF. The DNA of the CDR3 is TGTGCCAGCAGCAAAGTCTGGGGAGCATGCAATCAGCCCCAGCATTTT.

The rearrangement joins TRBV19 to TRBJ2-5; TRBD2 agrees at 8 bases. Matching the DNA end better, TRBJ2-7 makes the J call doubtful. The CDR3 consists of 15 residues. Per the germline V gene, CDR1 is LNHDA and CDR2 is SQIVND (reference sequence). CDR3 residues: CASSNLAGSTYEQYF. DNA of the CDR3: TGTGCCAGTAGTAACCTAGCGGGCAGCACCTACGAGCAGTACTTC.

The chain carries TRBV4-3 and TRBJ2-3, with 7 bases aligning to TRBD2. Germline trimming cut 0 bases from V and 5 bases from J; bases unmatched to any gene: 11. Looked up from germline, CDR1 is LGHNA and CDR2 is YSLEER. The CDR3 runs 17 residues. The CDR3 nucleotides read TGCGCCAGCAGCCAAGACGGACCAGCGGGACGTGTAGATACGCAGTATTTT. It codes for CASSQDGPAGRVDTQYF.

The chain links TRBV28 to TRBJ1-5, with D tentatively TRBD1 (5 bases). CDR1 is MDHEN and CDR2 is SYDVKM in the germline V gene. V dropped 4 bases and J dropped 6 bases, with 10 bases sitting between them. The CDR3 has 13 residues. The DNA of the CDR3 is TGTGCCAGCAGTTCCTGGGGCACTCAGCCCCAGCATTTT. It codes for CASSSWGTQPQHF.

For this clone: Other DNA variants within this sample encode the same CDR3. The chain has TRBV15 and TRBJ1-3; D not certain. Trimming removed 1 base at V and 3 bases at J, with 7 bases between. The CDR3 consists of 14 residues. The germline V gene has CDR1 LNHNV and CDR2 YYDKDF (reference sequence). The CDR3 DNA is TGTGCCACCAGCAGAGCCGGGGTTGGAAACACCATATATTTT. Amino acid sequence: CATSRAGVGNTIYF.

The chain couples TRBV19 to TRBJ1-5; D unresolved. This CDR3 contains 14 residues. The germline CDR1 and CDR2 sequences are LNHDA and SQIVND (reference sequence). V dropped 7 bases and J dropped 4 bases, with 14 bases sitting between them. CDR3 sequence reads: CASTTEIFNQPQHF. The CDR3 bases are TGTGCCAGTACGACGGAGATCTTTAATCAGCCCCAGCATTTT.

The J gene is TRBJ2-1, the V gene TRBV29-1; D is uncertain. CDR3 size: 16 residues. V lost 2 bases, J lost 0 bases, and 14 bases lay in between. CDR1 SQVTM and CDR2 ANQGSEA come from the germline V gene. Here the CDR3 reads CSVETVSFSSYNEQFF. The DNA for the CDR3 is TGCAGCGTTGAAACGGTCTCCTTTAGCTCCTACAATGAGCAGTTCTTC.

The chain recombines TRBV19 with TRBJ2-7; TRBD1 matches 7 bases. Trimming at V came to 4 bases and at J to 2 bases, leaving 8 bases not matched to a gene. Germline CDR1 is LNHDA and CDR2 is SQIVND (reference sequence). The CDR3 is made up of 15 amino acids. The CDR3 sequence: CASSTYWDSPYEQYF. The CDR3 DNA is TGTGCCAGTAGTACCTATTGGGACAGCCCCTACGAGCAGTACTTC.

V and J are TRBV28 and TRBJ1-5; D remains ambiguous. There are 11 residues in the CDR3. The V end was cut by 8 bases, the J end by 11 bases, with 13 bases between. Germline CDR1 MDHEN, CDR2 SYDVKM. The CDR3 DNA reads as TGTGCCAGCGTGTCCGAATTAGCCCAGCATTTT. This translates into CASVSELAQHF.

The V call is TRBV5-6, the J call TRBJ1-2; TRBD1 aligns across 7 bases. The J segment lost 4 bases and the V segment lost 5 bases, leaving 2 bases of the junction unmatched. CDR1 and CDR2 (germline): SGHDT, YYEEEE. The CDR3 loop spans 12 amino acids. CDR3 residues: CASRRDSYGYTF. CDR3 nucleotides: TGTGCCAGCAGACGGGACAGCTATGGCTACACCTTC.

In its sample, this clone was seen once. The chain is built from TRBV4-1 and TRBJ1-2, with D possibly being TRBD1 (6 bases). V was trimmed by 4 bases and J by 2 bases, leaving 17 bases between them. CDR3 size: 16 residues. The germline CDR1 and CDR2 sequences are MGHRA and YSYEKL. The CDR3 DNA follows: TGCGCCAGCAGCCTCGGTCATCAGGGGAACAACTATGGCTACACCTTC. This translates into CASSLGHQGNNYGYTF.

The chain uses TRBV6-6 and TRBJ2-1, with D tentatively TRBD2 (7 bases). Germline values: CDR1 MNHNY, CDR2 SVGAGI (reference sequence). V shed 5 bases and J shed 6 bases, with 14 bases lying between them. CDR3 length: 14 residues. CDR3 sequence: CASSGGGVGNEQFF. Here the CDR3 DNA reads TGTGCCAGCAGTGGAGGGGGGGTTGGCAATGAGCAGTTCTTC.

The chain recombines TRBV5-1 with TRBJ1-4; D remains unclear. The germline V and J ends were trimmed by 0 bases and 8 bases, with 8 bases remaining between them. The CDR3 is 13 residues long. CDR1 is SGHRS and CDR2 is YFSETQ in the germline V gene. The DNA of the CDR3 is TGCGCCAGCAGCTTGGGGAGAGACGAAAAACTGTTTTTT. Protein sequence: CASSLGRDEKLFF.

This chain joins TRBV29-1 and TRBJ1-1; no reliable D call. The CDR3 is made up of 12 amino acids. Deletions cut 3 bases from V and 6 bases from J, with 11 bases between. The germline V gene encodes CDR1 SQVTM and CDR2 ANQGSEA. The CDR3 bases are TGCAGCGTTGACCAGTATCCCCCTGAAGCTTTCTTT. It specifies CSVDQYPPEAFF.

CDR3 bases: TGCAGCGTTGGAGGACAGGGAGCCTACACCTTC. It translates to CSVGGQGAYTF. This chain connects TRBV29-1 to TRBJ1-2, with 8 bases identical to TRBD1. The CDR3 covers 11 residues. Germline lookup yields CDR1 SQVTM and CDR2 ANQGSEA. Trimming removed 4 bases from V and 10 bases from J; junction bases left unmatched: 5.

The CDR3 DNA is TGTGCCAGCAGTTTCGGGACAGGGGGGGGAGAGACCCAGTACTTC. It translates to CASSFGTGGGETQYF. The chain recombines TRBV28 with TRBJ2-5, with 11 bases fitting TRBD1. The germline V gene has CDR1 MDHEN and CDR2 SYDVKM. Trimming at V came to 3 bases and at J to 4 bases, leaving 4 bases not matched to a gene. The length of the CDR3 is 15 residues. Full variable domain (remainder filled in from reference TRBV28 and TRBJ2-5): DVKVTQSSRYLVKRTGEKVFLECVQDMDHENMFWYRQDPGLGLRLIYFSYDVKMKEKGDIPEGYSVSREKKERFSLILESASTNQTSMYLCASSFGTGGGETQYFGPGTRLLVL.